What follows are 22 T cell receptor beta chains derived from one specimen sequenced in a study of blood T cell repertoires in COVID-19. The data were produced by immunoSEQ multiplex PCR, yet TCRdb's version contains in-frame clones alone and is incomplete. The sample lists approximately 350,000 clones, around 83% seen once, with around 3% in the top ten. The source material was peripheral blood. The source is a man aged 30-40 years with active or convalescent COVID-19.

The J gene is TRBJ2-1, the V gene TRBV3-1 (or the pseudogene TRBV3-2), with no clear D. This CDR3 comprises 16 residues. Germline V gives CDR1 LGHDT, CDR2 YNNKEL (reference sequence). V dropped 2 bases and J dropped 9 bases, with 20 bases sitting between them. CDR3 amino acids: CASSQMTALASGEQFF. CDR3 nucleotide sequence: TGTGCCAGCAGCCAAATGACGGCGCTCGCCTCAGGTGAGCAGTTCTTC.

V and J are TRBV7-2 and TRBJ1-1; D gene uncertain. CDR1 and CDR2 from the germline V gene are SGHTA and FQGNSA. This CDR3 comprises 14 residues. V lost 2 bases to trimming and J lost 1 base, with 8 bases between them. Written as DNA, the CDR3 is TGTGCCAGCAGCTTAACGGCGGCGAACACTGAAGCTTTCTTT. This gives the protein CASSLTAANTEAFF.

The chain uses TRBV12-3 or TRBV12-4 and TRBJ2-3; D possibly corresponds to TRBD2 (5 bases). Trimming took 6 bases from V and 5 from J, leaving 9 bases between them. CDR3 length: 12 residues. The CDR3, as DNA: TGTGCCAGCAGGCTAGGAGGAGATACGCAGTATTTT. Encoded protein: CASRLGGDTQYF.

V usage is TRBV19 and J usage is TRBJ1-3; D is perhaps TRBD1 (6 bases). V was cut by 8 bases and J by 8 bases, with 22 bases left in between. The CDR3 runs to 15 residues. Germline CDR1 and CDR2: LNHDA and SQIVND (reference sequence). CDR3 sequence reads: CASGLLTGKVDTIYF. CDR3 in DNA: TGTGCCAGTGGCTTGCTAACAGGGAAGGTGGACACCATATATTTT. The full variable domain, completed using reference TRBV19 and TRBJ1-3, is DGGITQSPKYLFRKEGQNVTLSCEQNLNHDAMYWYRQDPGQGLRLIYYSQIVNDFQKGDIAEGYSVSREKKESFPLTVTSAQKNPTAFYLCASGLLTGKVDTIYFGEGSWLTVV.

J is TRBJ2-2 and V is TRBV10-3; 8 nucleotides align to TRBD2. The germline V gene has CDR1 ENHRY and CDR2 SYGVKD. Losses at the gene ends were 10 bases for V and 2 bases for J; bases not matched to a gene: 6. This CDR3 has 14 amino acids. DNA of the CDR3: TGTGCCACCAATAGCGGGGCAAACACCGGGGAGCTGTTTTTT. Its protein is CATNSGANTGELFF.

J is TRBJ2-1 and V is TRBV7-3, with 7 bases that match TRBD2. Per germline, CDR1 SGHTA and CDR2 FQGTGA. After removal of 3 bases from V and 8 bases from J, the junction contained 4 bases not matched to a gene. The CDR3 sequence is 13 residues long. DNA for the CDR3: TGTGCCAGCAGCTTCGGACTAGGGGATGAGCAGTTCTTC. It specifies CASSFGLGDEQFF.

The chain has TRBV7-9 and TRBJ1-2; D is unresolved. This CDR3 is built from 14 residues. Germline V gene sequence: CDR1 SEHNR, CDR2 FQNEAQ (reference sequence). V lost 1 base and J lost 4, with 10 bases in between. The CDR3 coding sequence is TGTGCCAGCAGCTTAGACGGGTTAGGCTATGGCTACACCTTC. As protein: CASSLDGLGYGYTF.

This rearrangement joins TRBV5-8 to TRBJ1-1; perhaps TRBD1 as D (6 bases). The germline V and J ends were trimmed by 4 bases and 1 base, with 11 bases remaining between them. CDR1 SGHTS and CDR2 YDEGEE come from the germline V gene. The CDR3 consists of 14 residues. The CDR3 DNA follows: TGTGCCAGCAGCGGGGGGGCTGGGAACACTGAAGCTTTCTTT. Encoded protein: CASSGGAGNTEAFF.

The chain combines TRBV6-1 with TRBJ2-3, with 10 bases identical to TRBD2. The V gene's germline CDR1 is MNHNS and CDR2 SASEGT. This CDR3 region has 16 residues. The V and J ends lost 3 bases and 2 bases, in that order; junction bases with no gene match: 5. CDR3 nucleotides: TGTGCCAGCAGTGAGTCAAGCGGGAGGGCCACAGATACGCAGTATTTT. Protein sequence: CASSESSGRATDTQYF.

The rearrangement uses TRBV24-1 and TRBJ1-5, with 8 bases that match TRBD1. The germline V gene encodes CDR1 KGHDR and CDR2 SFDVKD. This CDR3 contains 14 residues. V gave up 5 bases and J gave up 2 bases; unmatched junction bases: 1. The CDR3 DNA follows: TGTGCCACCAGTGCGACAGGGGGCAATCAGCCCCAGCATTTT. Its protein is CATSATGGNQPQHF.

The chain couples TRBV4-2 to TRBJ1-4; D is perhaps TRBD1 (6 bases). V was clipped by 4 bases and J by 3 bases, with 9 bases between them. CDR3 length: 14 residues. The germline V gene has CDR1 LGHNA and CDR2 YNFKEQ. DNA of the CDR3: TGTGCCAGCAGCCCAGGGGTCTCTAATGAAAAACTGTTTTTT. Residues: CASSPGVSNEKLFF.

This clone was counted once. This chain uses TRBV19 with TRBJ1-1; 8 bases match TRBD1. The V segment lost 6 bases and the J segment 7 bases; nucleotides outside the gene matches: 7. The CDR3 is 13 amino acids. CDR1 and CDR2 from the germline V gene are LNHDA and SQIVND (reference sequence). DNA of the CDR3: TGTGCCAGTAGCCTCCAGGGGGCCGGTGAAGCTTTCTTT. Translated: CASSLQGAGEAFF.

This clone was observed once. The chain links TRBV19 to TRBJ2-5; 9 nucleotides match TRBD1. CDR1 is LNHDA and CDR2 is SQIVND in the germline V gene (reference sequence). CDR3 size: 16 residues. Trimming removed 3 bases from V and 4 bases from J; junction bases left unmatched: 9. Written as DNA, the CDR3 is TGTGCCAGTAGTATCAACCCGACAGGGGGAAGAGAGACCCAGTACTTC. Translating it yields CASSINPTGGRETQYF.

This clone has a single count. The rearrangement uses TRBV6-5 and TRBJ1-1, with D possibly being TRBD1 (6 bases). Germline lookup yields CDR1 MNHEY and CDR2 SVGAGI. Trimming stripped 2 bases from V and 1 base from J, with 14 bases between. The CDR3 totals 16 residues. The CDR3 DNA reads as TGTGCCAGCAGTTACGCCCAGGGGCTTTCGAACACTGAAGCTTTCTTT. It specifies CASSYAQGLSNTEAFF.

The chain uses TRBV5-1 and TRBJ2-7; 9 bases map to TRBD1. The CDR3 spans 16 residues. V was pared by 4 bases and J by 4 bases, with 12 bases of the junction left unmatched. Germline CDR1 and CDR2: SGHRS and YFSETQ. The CDR3 here is CASSPTGTGSGYEQYF. The CDR3 DNA follows: TGCGCCAGCAGCCCCACCGGGACAGGGTCGGGGTACGAGCAGTACTTC. Based on the CDR3 plus reference TRBV5-1 and TRBJ2-7, the full variable domain is KAGVTQTPRYLIKTRGQQVTLSCSPISGHRSVSWYQQTPGQGLQFLFEYFSETQRNKGNFPGRFSGRQFSNSRSEMNVSTLELGDSALYLCASSPTGTGSGYEQYFGPGTRLTVT.

This chain links TRBV5-1 with TRBJ2-3; D possibly corresponds to TRBD1 (5 bases). From germline, CDR1 is SGHRS and CDR2 YFSETQ. The CDR3 is made up of 16 amino acids. The V and J ends lost 0 bases and 0 bases respectively, with 11 bases between them. CDR3 protein: CASSLEGQASTDTQYF. CDR3 DNA sequence: TGCGCCAGCAGCTTGGAGGGGCAGGCTAGCACAGATACGCAGTATTTT.

This chain joins TRBV7-9 and TRBJ2-7; 8 positions match TRBD2. The CDR3 sequence is 15 residues long. Germline CDR1 is SEHNR and CDR2 is FQNEAQ (reference sequence). V dropped 8 bases and J dropped 5; count of bases not matched to a gene: 14. Here the CDR3 DNA reads TGTGCCAGCGCAGAGGATCGGGAGGGCCTGGACGAGCAGTACTTC. Its protein product is CASAEDREGLDEQYF.

This clone was found once. The chain couples TRBV30 to TRBJ1-3; 7 positions match TRBD1. CDR3 length equals 12 residues. Per the germline V gene, CDR1 is GTSNPN and CDR2 is SVGIG (reference sequence). V lost 3 bases, J lost 4 bases, and 0 bases stayed unmatched. The CDR3 region has the DNA TGTGCCTGGAGACAGGGGGGAAACACCATATATTTT. This translates into CAWRQGGNTIYF.

This chain connects TRBV11-3 to TRBJ2-2; 7 nucleotides align to TRBD2. There are 14 residues in the CDR3. CDR1 and CDR2 from the germline V gene are SGHNT and YENEEA. V was clipped by 7 bases and J by 7 bases; unmatched bases: 9. The CDR3 DNA follows: TGTGCCAGCAAAGAGGGAGGGGCAGGCGGGGAGCTGTTTTTT. Its translation is CASKEGGAGGELFF. Looking up the rest from reference TRBV11-3 and TRBJ2-2 gives the full variable domain: EAGVVQSPRYKIIEKKQPVAFWCNPISGHNTLYWYLQNLGQGPELLIRYENEEAVDDSQLPKDRFSAERLKGVDSTLKIQPAELGDSAVYLCASKEGGAGGELFFGEGSRLTVL.

The V gene is TRBV11-1, the J gene TRBJ1-1; 9 bases match TRBD1. CDR1 and CDR2 (germline): SGHAT, FQDESV (reference sequence). CDR3 length equals 16 residues. Germline trimming cut 5 bases from V and 1 base from J; bases unmatched to any gene: 8. Here the CDR3 DNA reads TGTGCCAGCAGCCGAGACCCGGGACAGGGGAACACTGAAGCTTTCTTT. As protein: CASSRDPGQGNTEAFF.

The chain couples TRBV5-1 to TRBJ2-1; 11 bases line up with TRBD2. The CDR3 runs to 13 residues. V lost 0 bases to trimming and J lost 10 bases; unmatched junction nucleotides: 0. Germline loops: CDR1 SGHRS, CDR2 YFSETQ. In DNA, the CDR3 is TGCGCCAGCAGCTTGGGGACTAGCGGGGAGCAGTTCTTC. Translating gives CASSLGTSGEQFF.

The chain employs TRBV6-2 or TRBV6-3 and TRBJ2-5, with TRBD2 identical over 7 bases. The CDR3 has 15 amino acids. Looked up from germline, CDR1 is MNHEY and CDR2 is SVGEGT. J was trimmed by 2 bases and V by 5 bases; bases with no gene match: 8. Here the CDR3 DNA reads TGTGCCAGCAGTGTTACCGGGACTATTCAAGAGACCCAGTACTTC. Its translation: CASSVTGTIQETQYF.